This TCR beta chain came from a study of neurological immune-mediated disorders. About the study: Of the roughly 35 patients who had multiple sclerosis, around 30 had the relapsing-remitting form and 3 had the secondary progressive form.

Points from the study as a whole: Falling below healthy controls, multiple sclerosis showed the least TCR clonal expansion, while HTLV-1-associated myelopathy showed the most.

TCRdb re-called the 5' RACE reads through MiXCR, storing one row per CDR3 protein. Of just under 60,000 distinct CDR3 sequences listed, under 4.5% are singletons. Trimming removed 2 bases from V and 5 bases from J; junction bases left unmatched: 12. CDR1 and CDR2 from the germline V gene are SGHKS and YYEKEE (reference sequence). The CDR3 totals 17 residues. This clonotype was recorded many times. The target antigen is unknown. The sample taken for sequencing was PBMCs. This sequence was found in a woman between 25 and 40 years old with multiple sclerosis. The chain employs TRBV5-5 and TRBJ2-1; 8 bases align to TRBD2. The DNA for the CDR3 is TGTGCCAGCAGCTTTCGGGCGGCTAGCGGGTCTAACAATGAGCAGTTCTTC. As protein: CASSFRAASGSNNEQFF.